This TCR beta chain emerged from a study of CD8 T cells in Susac syndrome. The CDR3 length is 15 residues. Germline V gene lookup returns CDR1 SGHRS and CDR2 YFSETQ. V was trimmed by 3 bases and J by 5 bases, leaving 17 bases between them. cDNA came from about 0.46 to 1 ug RNA primed by random hexamers. A single record per CDR3 protein comes from TCRdb applying MiXCR to the immunoSEQ multiplex PCR reads. The profile shows about 200,000 distinct CDR3 sequences, 95% of them singletons. The source is a human donor in good health. The rearrangement links TRBV5-1 to TRBJ1-1, with a possible D match to TRBD1 (5 bases). Sequenced: CD4+ T cells from PBMCs. The CDR3 loop reads CASSYTGTSHTEAFF. The CDR3 DNA is TGCGCCAGCAGCTACACCGGGACGAGTCATACTGAAGCTTTCTTT.